This TCR beta chain was recorded in a study of T cells in Graves' hyperthyroidism and ophthalmopathy. V shed 6 bases and J shed 6 bases, with 7 bases lying between them. The CDR3 is 11 amino acids. From RNA transcripts, TCR beta CDR3 regions were amplified. RT-PCR in the first round (using the HTBI primer set) targeted the TCR CDR3. TCRdb reprocessed the multiplex PCR reads via MiXCR and lists one record per CDR3 protein. The sample shows 110,000 to 150,000 distinct CDR3 sequences, approximately 20% of them seen only once. With regard to this clonotype: This clone may be a read error of a much larger clone one base away.

This chain uses TRBV12-3 or TRBV12-4 with TRBJ2-3, with D uncertain. Specimen: blood. This receptor was identified in a woman aged 45 to 65 with Graves' hyperthyroidism that later progressed to Graves' ophthalmopathy. CDR3 amino acids: CASRGGDTQYF. CDR3 coding DNA: TGTGCCAGCAGGGGCGGCGATACGCAGTATTTT.